A selection of T cell receptor beta chains follows, all from one sample in a study of blood T cell repertoires in COVID-19. The table came from immunoSEQ multiplex PCR; TCRdb's copy has only in-frame clones and leaves some out. The table records about 35,000 clones, approximately 87% of them present only once. The source material was peripheral blood. Source of these receptors: a human donor in a cohort sampled during active COVID-19. Both conserved end residues are trimmed from each CDR3.

v_call,cdr3_aa
TRBV7-3,ASSTGQGNSPLH
TRBV5-1,ASSSGTGNTGELF
TRBV28,ASSWPPGELF
TRBV2,ASSIYEQY
TRBV7-2,ASSFLGAEAF
TRBV6-5,ASSYPSVGGQGGYT
TRBV27,ASSLEGGQAGANVLT
TRBV6-2/TRBV6-3,ASSSDRGRGYT
TRBV10-3,AIRAGTGELF
TRBV6-1,ASGDRVGEQY
TRBV11-2,ASSFYAGRTEAF
TRBV2,ASSGVGAEELF
TRBV3-1/TRBV3-2,ASSQAGETGELF
TRBV7-9,ASSVLAGGGEQF
TRBV3-1/TRBV3-2,ASSQGPGGTYEQY
TRBV16,ASSQSDTPSSYNSPLH
TRBV28,ASRRTELGEQY
TRBV4-3,ASSQDPSPSNSPLH
TRBV4-1,ASSQLLTAFNTGELF
TRBV7-2,ASSPTGTKYSNQPQH
TRBV18,ASSSRTGTDTQY
TRBV5-1,ASSLVTGVPSTDTQY
TRBV7-9,ASSLELTPYEQY
TRBV15,ATSRDLGRGLSYEQY
TRBV6-5,ASSRQSQEKLF
TRBV12-3/TRBV12-4,ASSLEENQPQH
TRBV7-9,ASKSGTGGDTQY
TRBV19,ASSILGGMNTEAF
TRBV16,ASSQTGSPRYT
TRBV5-1,ASSLDSRYQETQY
TRBV11-3,ASSPASRGYEQY
TRBV28,ASSFPKRRDEQF
TRBV2,ASSEGTLALNEQF
TRBV7-9,ASSQHGDRRIEQF
TRBV11-2,ASSLGTGFTEAF
TRBV5-4,ASSPRDSPLH
TRBV9,ASSVGDRDYNEQF
TRBV6-5,ATALGGRETQY
TRBV2,ARQGGMGNPPLH
TRBV4-1,ASSQDPGGSYEQY
TRBV5-8,ASSARGTQY
TRBV2,ASTAHGGQGEY
TRBV3-1/TRBV3-2,ASSQDKLAGVDTQY
TRBV10-1,ASSETKKTSGGPTDTQY
TRBV6-6,ASRSLEGANVLT
TRBV7-9,ASSLEVVRTEAF